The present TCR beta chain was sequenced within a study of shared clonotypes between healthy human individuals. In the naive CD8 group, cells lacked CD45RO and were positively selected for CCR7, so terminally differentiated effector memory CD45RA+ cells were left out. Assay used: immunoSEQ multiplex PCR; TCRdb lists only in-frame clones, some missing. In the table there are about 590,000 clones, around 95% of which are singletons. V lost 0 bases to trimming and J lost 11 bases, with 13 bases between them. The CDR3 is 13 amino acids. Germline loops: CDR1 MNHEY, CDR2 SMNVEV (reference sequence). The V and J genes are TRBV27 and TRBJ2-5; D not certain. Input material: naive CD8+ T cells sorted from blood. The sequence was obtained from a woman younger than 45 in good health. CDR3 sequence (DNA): TGTGCCAGCAGTTTATCGCTGCTTTCGGAGCAGTACTTC. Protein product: CASSLSLLSEQYF.